A single sample gave rise to the 6 T cell receptor beta chains below, sequenced in a study of T cells in Graves' hyperthyroidism and ophthalmopathy. Amplified TCR beta CDR3 regions derived from RNA transcripts. A set of HTBI primers served as the primers for a first-round RT-PCR of the TCR CDR3. TCRdb fed the multiplex PCR reads into MiXCR, producing one record per CDR3 protein. The table shows around 380,000 distinct CDR3 sequences, with less than 15% occurring only once. Sequencing input: blood. Receptors originate from a man aged 25 to 45 with Graves' hyperthyroidism that later progressed to Graves' ophthalmopathy.

This clonotype was seen only a few times. This chain links TRBV9 with TRBJ2-5; no reliable D call. Germline CDR1 SGDLS, CDR2 YYNGEE. V lost 3 bases and J lost 1, with 7 bases in between. This CDR3 is built from 13 residues. For the CDR3, the DNA is TGTGCCAGCAGCGGGGGATTCCAAGAGACCCAGTACTTC. Translated: CASSGGFQETQYF.

On this clonotype itself: A much larger clonotype is one base distant, so this may be a read error. The chain joins TRBV6-2 or TRBV6-3 to TRBJ1-1; no definite D call. V lost 9 bases and J 5 bases, leaving 10 bases between the germline ends. The CDR3 totals 11 residues. Germline V CDR1 and CDR2: MNHEY, SVGEGT. This chain's CDR3 is CARSPFTEAFF. The CDR3 DNA is TGTGCCAGAAGTCCTTTTACTGAAGCTTTCTTT.

In the case of this clonotype: One end of the junction does not line up with germline, which may come from a read error. CDR3 residues: CASSLRDRGAPQEMKALF. CDR3 DNA: TGTGCCAGCAGCCTCCGGGACAGGGGGGCTCCCCAGGAAATGAAAGCTCTCTTT. This chain links TRBV7-8 with TRBJ1-1; 11 bases agree with TRBD1. This CDR3 comprises 18 residues. The germline gives CDR1 SGHVS, CDR2 FQNEAQ.

This clonotype has a count of ten or more. The chain employs TRBV6-1 and TRBJ1-5; D unresolved. CDR3 size: 13 residues. Germline values: CDR1 MNHNS, CDR2 SASEGT. V lost 7 bases and J 3 bases, leaving 10 bases between the germline ends. DNA for the CDR3: TGTGCCAGCAAATCGGGGTACAATCAGCCCCAGCATTTT. Residues: CASKSGYNQPQHF.

This clonotype was observed many times. The chain recombines TRBV5-1 with TRBJ1-1, with D possibly being TRBD1 (5 bases). Germline CDR1 is SGHRS and CDR2 is YFSETQ. The V and J ends lost 2 bases and 11 bases respectively, with 22 bases between them. The CDR3 consists of 15 residues. The CDR3 spells CASSFQGPRKGEAFF. The CDR3 DNA sequence: TGCGCCAGCAGCTTCCAGGGCCCTCGCAAAGGCGAGGCTTTCTTT. The full variable domain, with the rest looked up from reference TRBV5-1 and TRBJ1-1, is KAGVTQTPRYLIKTRGQQVTLSCSPISGHRSVSWYQQTPGQGLQFLFEYFSETQRNKGNFPGRFSGRQFSNSRSEMNVSTLELGDSALYLCASSFQGPRKGEAFFGQGTRLTVV.

This clonotype occurred many times. This rearrangement joins TRBV28 to TRBJ2-2; 9 bases agree with TRBD2. CDR1 MDHEN and CDR2 SYDVKM come from the germline V gene. The J segment lost 8 bases and the V segment lost 5 bases, leaving 15 bases of the junction unmatched. This CDR3 spans 17 amino acids. The CDR3 is CASSRLRGGAMVGELFF. The CDR3 DNA is TGTGCCAGCAGTCGTTTGCGGGGGGGCGCTATGGTGGGGGAGCTGTTTTTT.